This T cell receptor (beta chain) stems from a study of cytomegalovirus exposure and HLA in healthy donors. Germline V gene lookup returns CDR1 MNHEY and CDR2 SVGAGI. The ends lost 5 bases at V and 7 bases at J; junction bases unmatched: 10. This CDR3 is built from 15 residues. Here immunoSEQ multiplex PCR was the method, and the copy in TCRdb shows in-frame clones only, minus some. There are about 78,000 clones in the sample; 90% to 96% occur only once, and about 1.5% lies in the top ten. Sequenced: PBMCs. The chain is built from TRBV6-5 and TRBJ1-2; 10 bases are shared with TRBD1. This TCR was recovered from a man between 18 and 35 years old in good health and CMV-seropositive. The CDR3 region is CASSQTGGATRGYTF. The CDR3 nucleotides read TGTGCCAGCAGTCAGACAGGGGGCGCGACTCGTGGCTACACCTTC.